These T cell receptor beta chains were read from a single sample in a study of cytomegalovirus exposure and HLA in healthy donors. Repertoires were generated with immunoSEQ multiplex PCR, while TCRdb's copy carries only in-frame clones and drops some. The table lists about 140,000 clones, more than 75% of them singletons. Sequencing input: PBMCs. These receptors all come from a man between 18 and 29 years old in good health and CMV-seronegative. The CDR3 runs from the conserved cysteine through the conserved F or W. The D gene is left open where the match is weak. The listing skips clone size in some rows; elsewhere it reads once, few, many or a size class.

abundance	len	d_gene	j_gene	v_gene	CDR3nt	CDR3aa
once	15	TRBD1	TRBJ2-7	TRBV9	TGTGCCAGCAGCGTAGAGGGACAGGGCTCCTACGAGCAGTACTTC	CASSVEGQGSYEQYF
once	14	TRBD1	TRBJ2-5	TRBV2	TGTGCCACGATCAAAGGGACAGGGAGAGAGACCCAGTACTTC	CATIKGTGRETQYF
-	15	-	TRBJ1-5	TRBV30	TGTGCCTGGAGTGTACAGGACAAGGGGAATCAGCCCCAGCATTTT	CAWSVQDKGNQPQHF
few	14	-	TRBJ1-1	TRBV6-5	TGTGCCAGCAGTGAACCAGGGAAGAACACTGAAGCTTTCTTT	CASSEPGKNTEAFF
-	15	-	TRBJ1-1	TRBV7-2	TGTGCCAGCAGCTTAGACGGGGGTTGGAACACTGAAGCTTTCTTT	CASSLDGGWNTEAFF
-	15	-	TRBJ2-1	TRBV21-1	TGTGCCAGCAGCCCCAGGACAGATCTCCGCAATGAGCAGTTCTTC	CASSPRTDLRNEQFF
-	15	TRBD2	TRBJ2-7	TRBV5-1	TGCGCCAGCAGCGAATGGGCTAGCGGGGTTTACGAGCAGTACTTC	CASSEWASGVYEQYF
-	13	TRBD1	TRBJ1-2	TRBV5-1	TGCGCCAGCAGCTTTAAGGGGGCCGATGGCTACACCTTC	CASSFKGADGYTF
-	15	-	TRBJ2-2	TRBV6-5	TGTGCCAGCAGTCCCACAGGGACGGGCGCCGGGGAGCTGTTTTTT	CASSPTGTGAGELFF
-	19	TRBD2	TRBJ2-3	TRBV28	TGTGCCAGCAGTCCCCTGGGGACTAGCGGGACCGGGGTAGGAGATACGCAGTATTTT	CASSPLGTSGTGVGDTQYF
few	12	-	TRBJ2-1	TRBV19	TGTGCCAGTAGTGTTCTAGCTAATGAGCAGTTCTTC	CASSVLANEQFF
-	16	-	TRBJ1-4	TRBV19	TGTGCCAGTAGTCCTCACGCCCTGGGCACTAATGAAAAACTGTTTTTT	CASSPHALGTNEKLFF
once	15	-	TRBJ1-2	TRBV11-2	TGTGCCAGCAGCCCCACCCCGCGAGGCAACTATGGCTACACCTTC	CASSPTPRGNYGYTF
-	14	TRBD2	TRBJ2-5	TRBV5-1	TGCGCCAGCAGCTTTGCGGGGGTGCAAGAGACCCAGTACTTC	CASSFAGVQETQYF
-	17	TRBD2	TRBJ2-5	TRBV28	TGTGCCAGCAGTTTAGGGACTAGCGGGAGTGTGGGGGAGACCCAGTACTTC	CASSLGTSGSVGETQYF
-	12	-	TRBJ1-1	TRBV11-3	TGTGCCAGCAGATTCAGGGGCCTGGGAACAGTCTTT	CASRFRGLGTVF
-	16	-	TRBJ2-1	TRBV5-4	TGTGCCAGCAGCTTCCCCCGGGACCCACTAGCCAATGAGCAGTTCTTC	CASSFPRDPLANEQFF
-	14	-	TRBJ1-1	TRBV19	TGTGCCAGTAGTGTGGCAGGGGTACACACTGAAGCTTTCTTT	CASSVAGVHTEAFF
-	15	-	TRBJ2-3	TRBV7-7	TGTGCCAGCAGCTTAGCCCTAACTAGCACAGATACGCAGTATTTT	CASSLALTSTDTQYF
-	14	-	TRBJ1-5	TRBV5-8	TGTGCCAGCAGCCTGGGGGCTCCCAATCAGCCCCAGCATTTT	CASSLGAPNQPQHF
-	16	-	TRBJ1-2	TRBV15	TGTGCCACCCGAGGCGCAGGGGTAATCGAGAACTATGGCTACACCTTC	CATRGAGVIENYGYTF
-	16	TRBD2	TRBJ2-2	TRBV11-3	TGTGCCAGCAGCCCTTTAGCGGGGCTTGGCACCGGGGAGCTGTTTTTT	CASSPLAGLGTGELFF
few	15	-	TRBJ1-6	TRBV6-5	TGTGCCAGCAGTTATGAGGGCTTCAATAATTCACCCCTCCACTTT	CASSYEGFNNSPLHF
-	13	-	TRBJ2-5	TRBV30	TGTGCCGGGAGTGTACCGTTTGAGGAGACCCAGTACTTC	CAGSVPFEETQYF
-	15	-	TRBJ2-2	TRBV19	TGTGCCAGTAGTATCCCGGGGGCGAACACCGGGGAGCTGTTTTTT	CASSIPGANTGELFF
-	15	-	TRBJ2-7	TRBV28	TGTGCCAGCAGTTTATTTGGGACACTGTCCTACGAGCAGTACTTC	CASSLFGTLSYEQYF
-	15	TRBD1	TRBJ1-4	TRBV28	TGTGCCAGCAGCTTCGGGGGACAGGGGGATGAAAAACTGTTTTTT	CASSFGGQGDEKLFF
few	14	-	TRBJ1-1	TRBV6-5	TGTGCCAGCAGTCCTTTCAGGGGAAACACTGAAGCTTTCTTT	CASSPFRGNTEAFF
-	14	TRBD1	TRBJ2-5	TRBV6-6	TGTGCCAGCAGACCCGACAGGGGTCCAGAGACCCAGTACTTC	CASRPDRGPETQYF
-	13	-	TRBJ1-6	TRBV19	TGTGCCAGTAGCCCCCGGAGCAATTCACCCCTCCACTTT	CASSPRSNSPLHF
-	16	TRBD2	TRBJ2-7	TRBV10-1	TGCGCCAGCAGTGGGATCACTAGCGGGAGAGTTTCCGAGCAGTACTTC	CASSGITSGRVSEQYF
-	15	TRBD1	TRBJ2-7	TRBV29-1	TGCAGCGTTGAACTCGGGACAGGGAAATCCTACGAGCAGTACTTC	CSVELGTGKSYEQYF
-	16	TRBD1	TRBJ1-1	TRBV19	TGTGCCAGTAGTATAGCGGCAGGGGGCTTTAACACTGAAGCTTTCTTT	CASSIAAGGFNTEAFF
-	15	TRBD1	TRBJ1-1	TRBV19	TGTGCCAGTAGTCCCCGGACAGGGGGCAATACTGAAGCTTTCTTT	CASSPRTGGNTEAFF
-	15	TRBD1	TRBJ1-1	TRBV5-1	TGCGCCAGCAGCTCGGACAGGGTAAGGAACACTGAAGCTTTCTTT	CASSSDRVRNTEAFF